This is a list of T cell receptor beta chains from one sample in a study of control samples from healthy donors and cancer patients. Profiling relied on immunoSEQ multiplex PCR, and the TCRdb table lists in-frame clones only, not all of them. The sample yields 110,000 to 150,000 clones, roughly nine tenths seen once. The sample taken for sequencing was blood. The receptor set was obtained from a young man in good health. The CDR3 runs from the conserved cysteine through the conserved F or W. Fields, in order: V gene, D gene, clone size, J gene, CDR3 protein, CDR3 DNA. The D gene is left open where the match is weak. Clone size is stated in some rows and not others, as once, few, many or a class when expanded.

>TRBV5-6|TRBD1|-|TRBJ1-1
CASSPGTGDGTEAFF
TGTGCCAGCAGCCCAGGGACAGGGGATGGGACTGAAGCTTTCTTT
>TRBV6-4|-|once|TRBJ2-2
CASGVDADTGELFF
TGTGCCAGCGGGGTTGATGCAGACACCGGGGAGCTGTTTTTT
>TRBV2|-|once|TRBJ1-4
CASRRGVGGEKLFF
TGTGCCAGCAGGAGGGGTGTAGGGGGGGAAAAACTGTTTTTT
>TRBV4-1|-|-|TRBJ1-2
CASSQAAGISYGYTF
TGCGCCAGCAGCCAAGCTGCAGGGATCAGCTATGGCTACACCTTC
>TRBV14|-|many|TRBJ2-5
CASSPEGGETQYF
TGTGCCAGCAGCCCGGAGGGGGGTGAGACCCAGTACTTC
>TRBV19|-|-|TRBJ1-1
CASSIVVAGTEAFF
TGTGCCAGTAGTATTGTCGTAGCGGGCACTGAAGCTTTCTTT
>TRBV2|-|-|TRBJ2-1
CASSSEPNVNEQFF
TGTGCCAGCAGTAGCGAGCCCAATGTGAATGAGCAGTTCTTC
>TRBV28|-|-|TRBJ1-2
CASSLYGYGYTF
TGTGCCAGCAGTTTGTATGGCTATGGCTACACCTTC
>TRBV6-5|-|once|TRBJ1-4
CASSYSKGSGEKLFF
TGTGCCAGCAGCTACTCAAAGGGCTCAGGTGAAAAACTGTTTTTT
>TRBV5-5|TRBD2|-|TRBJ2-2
CASSAQRGGASVGELFF
TGTGCCAGCAGCGCGCAACGCGGGGGGGCTTCGGTCGGGGAGCTGTTTTTT